Below, 32 T cell receptor beta chains from the same sample are listed, as sequenced in a study of identical twins. TCRdb itself ran the 5' RACE reads through MiXCR, one entry per CDR3 protein. The sample holds 500,000 or so distinct CDR3 sequences, 13% to 15% seen once. This sample was also put to use in a study of yellow fever vaccine responses in identical twins.

Sequences were obtained from CD4+ T cells sorted from blood. These receptor sequences come from a woman between 18 and 29 years old in good health.

The table lists this clonotype with many counts. V gene TRBV12-3 or TRBV12-4 combines with J gene TRBJ1-2; the D is unclear. The CDR3 sequence is 13 residues long. V lost 5 bases and J lost 1, with 8 bases in between. The CDR3 DNA is TGTGCCAGCAGTAATGGCTATAACTATGGCTACACCTTC. It yields the protein CASSNGYNYGYTF.

This clonotype turned up a few times. The V gene is TRBV6-5, the J gene TRBJ2-3; possible D gene TRBD2, 6 bases. Between the trimmed V and J ends, which lost 2 bases and 6 bases, there was a span of 12 bases. CDR1 and CDR2 from the germline V gene are MNHEY and SVGAGI. The CDR3 totals 14 residues. In nucleotides, the CDR3 is TGTGCCAGCAGTTACGGGGGGAGTAGGGATACGCAGTATTTT. Protein product: CASSYGGSRDTQYF.

This clonotype turned up a few times. The rearrangement joins TRBV6-2 or TRBV6-3 to TRBJ2-7, with D tentatively TRBD2 (5 bases). The CDR3 length is 14 residues. CDR1 is MNHEY, CDR2 SVGEGT, per germline. Trimming removed 6 bases from V and 3 bases from J, with 15 bases in between. The CDR3, as DNA: TGTGCCAGCAGCCCTAAGGGAGTAAGCTACGAGCAGTACTTC. Its translation: CASSPKGVSYEQYF.

This clonotype was seen only a few times. The rearrangement links TRBV6-2 or TRBV6-3 to TRBJ2-3, with D tentatively TRBD1 (6 bases). Germline values: CDR1 MNHEY, CDR2 SVGEGT. Trimming took 6 bases from V and 6 from J, leaving 19 bases between them. The CDR3 contains 15 residues. In DNA form, the CDR3 reads TGTGCCAGCAGCAGAGGACAGATCGGGGCGGATACGCAGTATTTT. This translates into CASSRGQIGADTQYF.

This clonotype has only a few counts. The chain is built from TRBV4-1 and TRBJ2-5; D possibly uses TRBD1 or TRBD2 (5 bases each). The V end was cut by 4 bases, the J end by 3 bases, with 27 bases between. Germline values: CDR1 MGHRA, CDR2 YSYEKL. The length of the CDR3 is 19 residues. This CDR3 reads CASSPLAGTLSVLEETQYF. The CDR3 coding sequence is TGCGCCAGCAGCCCCCTGGCCGGGACCCTGTCCGTTCTCGAAGAGACCCAGTACTTC.

V usage is TRBV20-1 and J usage is TRBJ2-1; 7 nucleotides match TRBD2. Trimming took 4 bases from V and 5 from J; bases not matched to a gene: 8. Germline V gene data show CDR1 as DFQATT and CDR2 as SNEGSKA (reference sequence). The CDR3 is 14 amino acids. CDR3 region: CSAIVGGTNNEQFF. The CDR3, as DNA: TGCAGTGCTATTGTGGGGGGGACGAACAATGAGCAGTTCTTC.

The chain employs TRBV12-5 and TRBJ2-3, with 8 bases aligning to TRBD2. V dropped 1 base and J dropped 2; count of bases not matched to a gene: 2. This CDR3 region has 15 residues. Germline V gene data show CDR1 as LGHNT and CDR2 as FRNRAP. CDR3 region: CASGLGAGDTDTQYF. Written as DNA, the CDR3 is TGTGCTAGTGGTTTGGGAGCGGGGGACACAGATACGCAGTATTTT.

This clonotype was seen more than once but under ten times. The V gene is TRBV3-1, the J gene TRBJ2-3, with D perhaps matching TRBD1 or TRBD2 (5 bases each). Germline V gives CDR1 LGHDT, CDR2 YNNKEL (reference sequence). V gave up 5 bases and J gave up 2 bases, with 17 bases separating them. The CDR3 has 16 amino acids. CDR3 in DNA: TGTGCCAGCAGCACTAGGGGCAGGCCCCCCACAGATACGCAGTATTTT. Amino acids: CASSTRGRPPTDTQYF.

The CDR3 DNA reads TGTGCCAGCAGTTTCCTCGACAATGAGCAGTTCTTC. This gives the protein CASSFLDNEQFF. The chain couples TRBV27 to TRBJ2-1; D remains ambiguous. CDR3 length: 12 residues. The V gene's germline CDR1 is MNHEY and CDR2 SMNVEV (reference sequence). Deletions cut 3 bases from V and 5 bases from J, with 5 bases between.

The V and J genes are TRBV20-1 and TRBJ1-2; unclear D gene. The V and J ends lost 6 bases and 8 bases respectively, with 10 bases between them. Germline V gives CDR1 DFQATT, CDR2 SNEGSKA (reference sequence). This CDR3 has 10 amino acids. CDR3 protein: CSAFEGGYTF. DNA for the CDR3: TGCAGTGCCTTCGAGGGCGGCTACACCTTC.

This clonotype showed up just a few times. This sequence joins TRBV28 and TRBJ2-7; the D is unclear. Looked up from germline, CDR1 is MDHEN and CDR2 is SYDVKM. The V end was cut by 4 bases, the J end by 0 bases, with 10 bases between. This CDR3 comprises 14 residues. The CDR3 nucleotides read TGTGCCAGCAGTTCCCAGCCGAGCTCCTACGAGCAGTACTTC. Its protein product is CASSSQPSSYEQYF.

In its sample, this clonotype was seen a few times. The rearrangement joins TRBV7-6 to TRBJ2-7, with 7 bases aligning to TRBD1. Germline V lookup: CDR1 SGHVS, CDR2 FNYEAQ. V shed 5 bases, J shed 2 bases, and the junction held 9 bases outside the gene matches. The CDR3 is made up of 15 amino acids. DNA for the CDR3: TGTGCCAGCAGCCTGTACAGGGGATCTCCCTACGAGCAGTACTTC. This codes for CASSLYRGSPYEQYF.

The sample holds many counts of this clonotype. The CDR3 protein is CASSLAGHGGEAFF. CDR3 nucleotide sequence: TGTGCCAGCAGCTTAGCTGGACACGGGGGAGAAGCTTTCTTT. V is TRBV11-2 and J is TRBJ1-1; maybe TRBD1 (5 bases). The CDR3 contains 14 residues. Per germline, CDR1 SGHAT and CDR2 FQNNGV. V was cut by 1 base and J by 8 bases, with 14 bases left in between.

The sample holds many counts of this clonotype. The rearrangement links TRBV15 to TRBJ2-1; D is possibly TRBD1 (6 bases). Trimming shortened V by 1 base and J by 2 bases, and 18 bases separated the two germline ends. Germline V gene lookup returns CDR1 LNHNV and CDR2 YYDKDF (reference sequence). The CDR3 is 18 residues long. The CDR3 sequence: CATSRARFRGRTYNEQFF. DNA of the CDR3: TGTGCCACCAGCAGAGCCCGCTTCAGGGGCCGGACCTACAATGAGCAGTTCTTC.

This clonotype was recorded a few times. This rearrangement joins TRBV20-1 to TRBJ2-3; D is undetermined. Looked up from germline, CDR1 is DFQATT and CDR2 is SNEGSKA (reference sequence). This CDR3 is 11 amino acids long. V was clipped by 8 bases and J by 8 bases, with 14 bases between them. In nucleotides, the CDR3 is TGCAGTCCAAGAAAAGAGGTTACGCAGTATTTT. Protein sequence: CSPRKEVTQYF.

This clonotype was counted many times. The chain has TRBV5-1 and TRBJ2-1; 9 bases align to TRBD1. This CDR3 has 16 amino acids. In germline, CDR1 is SGHRS, CDR2 YFSETQ. Trimming cost V 4 bases and J 2 bases; bases outside gene matches: 7. This CDR3 is CASSPIRDRAYNEQFF. For the CDR3, the DNA is TGCGCCAGCAGCCCGATTCGGGACAGGGCCTACAATGAGCAGTTCTTC. Looking up the rest from reference TRBV5-1 and TRBJ2-1 gives the full variable domain: KAGVTQTPRYLIKTRGQQVTLSCSPISGHRSVSWYQQTPGQGLQFLFEYFSETQRNKGNFPGRFSGRQFSNSRSEMNVSTLELGDSALYLCASSPIRDRAYNEQFFGPGTRLTVL.

This chain uses TRBV11-1 with TRBJ1-1; TRBD1 agrees at 7 bases. The germline gives CDR1 SGHAT, CDR2 FQDESV (reference sequence). After removal of 7 bases from V and 1 base from J, the junction contained 18 bases not matched to a gene. The CDR3 is 18 residues long. As DNA, the CDR3 is TGTGCCAGCACCCAAGGGAGGGGGCTCTTAACTGAGAACACTGAAGCTTTCTTT. Translation gives CASTQGRGLLTENTEAFF.

J is TRBJ1-1 and V is TRBV18; a weak D match, TRBD1 (6 bases). The CDR3 sequence is 16 residues long. Germline lookup yields CDR1 KGHSH and CDR2 LQKENI. The V gene lost 3 bases and the J gene lost 0 bases, with 14 bases spanning the gap. CDR3 sequence reads: CASSPIGGRMNTEAFF. The CDR3, as DNA: TGTGCCAGCTCACCTATAGGGGGACGAATGAACACTGAAGCTTTCTTT.

This clonotype was counted only a few times. The chain uses TRBV12-3 or TRBV12-4 and TRBJ2-1; D is ambiguous. Trimming removed 11 bases at V and 0 bases at J, with 8 bases between. This CDR3 region has 12 residues. This CDR3 is CAARNSYNEQFF. The CDR3 DNA is TGTGCCGCAAGGAACTCCTACAATGAGCAGTTCTTC.

This chain joins TRBV5-1 and TRBJ2-7, with D perhaps matching TRBD1 or TRBD2 (5 bases each). Germline V gene sequence: CDR1 SGHRS, CDR2 YFSETQ. This CDR3 comprises 14 residues. V shed 1 base and J shed 0 bases, with 8 bases lying between them. The CDR3 bases are TGCGCCAGCAGCTTGAGAGGGGACTCCTACGAGCAGTACTTC. Translated, it gives CASSLRGDSYEQYF.

This clonotype was recorded many times. CDR3 nucleotides: TGCAGTGCTGGCGGGGCAAAACCCCCCTACGAGCAGTACTTC. This codes for CSAGGAKPPYEQYF. The chain has TRBV20-1 and TRBJ2-7; TRBD2 is a possible D gene (6 bases). V gave up 5 bases and J gave up 2 bases, with 16 bases separating them. Germline lookup yields CDR1 DFQATT and CDR2 SNEGSKA (reference sequence). CDR3 length: 14 residues.

This clonotype was seen only a few times. The final CDR3 position lacks the conserved phenylalanine or tryptophan, pointing to a likely read error. It is unclear where the CDR3 begins or ends on the DNA, so no DNA is shown, and the CDR3 is as TCRdb lists it. The genes are TRBV4-1 and TRBJ1-2. Germline V lookup: CDR1 MGHRA, CDR2 YSYEKL. The CDR3 totals 9 residues, both ends included. The CDR3 loop is CASSQKRFS.

This clonotype was counted a few times. The rearrangement uses TRBV29-1 and TRBJ1-1; 7 nucleotides align to TRBD1. Germline CDR1 reads SQVTM; CDR2 reads ANQGSEA. This CDR3 has 12 residues. V trimming: 7 bases; J trimming: 3 bases; junction bases outside the gene matches: 5. The CDR3 loop reads CSGLDRDTEAFF. The CDR3 DNA is TGCAGCGGGCTCGACAGGGACACTGAAGCTTTCTTT. The full variable domain, rest sourced from reference TRBV29-1 and TRBJ1-1, is SAVISQKPSRDICQRGTSLTIQCQVDSQVTMMFWYRQQPGQSLTLIATANQGSEATYESGFVIDKFPISRPNLTFSTLTVSNMSPEDSSIYLCSGLDRDTEAFFGQGTRLTVV.

This chain uses TRBV12-3 or TRBV12-4 with TRBJ1-5; D gene ambiguous. The CDR3 loop spans 15 amino acids. V was trimmed by 6 bases and J by 3 bases, leaving 15 bases between them. The CDR3 region is CASSAYSQVNQPQHF. CDR3 sequence (DNA): TGTGCCAGCAGCGCCTACAGCCAGGTCAATCAGCCCCAGCATTTT.

J is TRBJ1-2 and V is TRBV7-2; 8 bases match TRBD1. The CDR3 consists of 14 residues. The J segment lost 4 bases and the V segment lost 5 bases, leaving 6 bases of the junction unmatched. CDR1 SGHTA and CDR2 FQGNSA come from the germline V gene. In DNA form, the CDR3 reads TGTGCCAGCAGCACGACAGGGGTTACCTATGGCTACACCTTC. Its protein product is CASSTTGVTYGYTF.

V usage is TRBV20-1 and J usage is TRBJ2-7, with TRBD1 identical over 9 bases. The CDR3 is made up of 14 amino acids. J lost 3 bases, V lost 3 bases, and 6 bases had no gene match. Germline V gene lookup returns CDR1 DFQATT and CDR2 SNEGSKA (reference sequence). This CDR3 is CSARVRDRDYEQYF. CDR3 nucleotides: TGCAGTGCTAGGGTGAGGGACAGGGACTACGAGCAGTACTTC.

This clonotype was counted a few times. The rearrangement uses TRBV11-1 and TRBJ2-3, with 9 bases that match TRBD2. CDR3 length: 18 residues. Germline-derived CDR1 and CDR2 are SGHAT and FQDESV (reference sequence). Trimming removed 4 bases from V and 4 bases from J; junction bases left unmatched: 15. CDR3 nucleotide sequence: TGTGCCAGCAGCTGGAAGCTTGTGCCTAGCGGGGTCTCAGATACGCAGTATTTT. Translated: CASSWKLVPSGVSDTQYF.

This chain connects TRBV20-1 to TRBJ2-3, with a tentative D call TRBD2 (5 bases). CDR1 and CDR2 from the germline V gene are DFQATT and SNEGSKA (reference sequence). V was trimmed by 6 bases and J by 3 bases, leaving 22 bases between them. CDR3 length: 16 residues. The chain's CDR3 is CSAEAGPTRRTDTQYF. The CDR3 nucleotides read TGCAGTGCGGAGGCGGGCCCGACCCGAAGGACAGATACGCAGTATTTT.

This clonotype came up a few times. V is TRBV7-2 and J is TRBJ2-3; 9 bases align to TRBD2. This CDR3 spans 17 amino acids. Germline V lookup: CDR1 SGHTA, CDR2 FQGNSA. V shed 5 bases, J shed 3 bases, and the junction held 12 bases outside the gene matches. The DNA of the CDR3 is TGTGCCAGCAGCCCTAGATGGAGCGGGGGGCCAACAGATACGCAGTATTTT. Amino acid sequence: CASSPRWSGGPTDTQYF.

This clonotype appeared many times. The rearrangement joins TRBV4-2 to TRBJ2-7, with 8 bases matching TRBD1. Germline V CDR1 and CDR2: LGHNA, YNFKEQ. CDR3 size: 16 residues. The V and J ends lost 4 bases and 7 bases, in that order; junction bases with no gene match: 15. The DNA for the CDR3 is TGTGCCAGCAGCCCCAACGGACAGGGTGGAGTCTGGGAGCAGTACTTC. Its protein is CASSPNGQGGVWEQYF.

The chain combines TRBV6-2 or TRBV6-3 with TRBJ2-2; D gene ambiguous. The V end lost 6 bases, the J end lost 6 bases, and 8 bases lay between the germline ends. The CDR3 loop spans 12 amino acids. CDR1 MNHEY and CDR2 SVGEGT come from the germline V gene. This chain's CDR3 is CASRAQAGELFF. The CDR3, as DNA: TGTGCCAGCAGGGCCCAGGCCGGGGAGCTGTTTTTT.

The V call is TRBV3-1, the J call TRBJ2-7; no clear D. The CDR3 has 16 residues. Trimming left V 0 bases short and J 0 bases short, with 12 bases between. The germline gives CDR1 LGHDT, CDR2 YNNKEL (reference sequence). Here the CDR3 DNA reads TGTGCCAGCAGCCAAGATACCCCGCCAGCCTCCTACGAGCAGTACTTC. Translating gives CASSQDTPPASYEQYF.